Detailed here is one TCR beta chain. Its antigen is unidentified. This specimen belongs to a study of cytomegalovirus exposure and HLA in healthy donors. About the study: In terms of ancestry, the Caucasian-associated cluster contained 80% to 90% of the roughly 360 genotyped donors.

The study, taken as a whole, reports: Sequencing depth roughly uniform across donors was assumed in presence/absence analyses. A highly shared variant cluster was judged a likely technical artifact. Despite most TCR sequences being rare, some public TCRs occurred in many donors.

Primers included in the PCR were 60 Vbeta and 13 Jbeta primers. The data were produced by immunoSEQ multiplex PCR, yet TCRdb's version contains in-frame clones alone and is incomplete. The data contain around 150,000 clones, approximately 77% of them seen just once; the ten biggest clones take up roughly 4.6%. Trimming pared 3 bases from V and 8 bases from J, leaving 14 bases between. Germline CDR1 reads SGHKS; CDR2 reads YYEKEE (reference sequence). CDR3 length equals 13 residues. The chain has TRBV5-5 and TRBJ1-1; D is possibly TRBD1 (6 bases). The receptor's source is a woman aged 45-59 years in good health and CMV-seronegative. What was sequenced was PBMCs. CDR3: CASSSSPGTEAFF. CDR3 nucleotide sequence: TGTGCCAGCAGCTCCAGCCCCGGGACAGAAGCTTTCTTT.